The following is a T cell receptor beta chain sequence with its context. Germline CDR1 reads MNHEY; CDR2 reads SMNVEV (reference sequence). The V end lost 3 bases, the J end lost 1 base, and 12 bases lay between the germline ends. The CDR3 runs to 15 residues. These data come from a study of blood T cell repertoires in COVID-19. Overall study: COVID-19 samples collected from the United States, Italy and Spain covered acute and convalescent phases.

The protocol was immunoSEQ multiplex PCR, while the TCRdb copy is restricted to in-frame clones and leaves out a portion. The sample carries 150,000 to 200,000 clones, approximately 86% recorded once. The sequence came from a man in his forties or fifties with active or convalescent COVID-19. Sequenced input: peripheral blood. The chain links TRBV27 to TRBJ1-2, with a tentative D call TRBD1 (6 bases). Here the CDR3 reads CASSFGGANNYGYTF. As DNA, the CDR3 is TGTGCCAGCAGTTTCGGGGGGGCCAATAACTATGGCTACACCTTC.